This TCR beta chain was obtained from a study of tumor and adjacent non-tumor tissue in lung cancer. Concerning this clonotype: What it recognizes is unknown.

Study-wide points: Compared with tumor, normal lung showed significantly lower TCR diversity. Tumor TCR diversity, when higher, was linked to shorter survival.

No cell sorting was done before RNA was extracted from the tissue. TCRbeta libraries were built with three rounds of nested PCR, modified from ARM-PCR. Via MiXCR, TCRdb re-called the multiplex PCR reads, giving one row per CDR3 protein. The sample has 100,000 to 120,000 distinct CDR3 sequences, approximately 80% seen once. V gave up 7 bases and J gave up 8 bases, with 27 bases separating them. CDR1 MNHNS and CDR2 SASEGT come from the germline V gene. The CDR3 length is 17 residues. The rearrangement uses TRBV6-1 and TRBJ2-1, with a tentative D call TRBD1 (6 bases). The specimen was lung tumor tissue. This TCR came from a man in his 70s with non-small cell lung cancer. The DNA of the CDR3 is TGTGCCAGCACCTATATCGGGTCGCAGGGGTTGGTCGATGAGCAGTTCTTC. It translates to CASTYIGSQGLVDEQFF.